What follows describes a single T cell receptor beta chain. The sample belongs to a study of monozygotic twins with inflammatory bowel disease. The CDR3 is made up of 15 amino acids. Germline CDR1 SGHNT, CDR2 YENEEA. Researchers used template switching to add UMIs featuring a 6-nucleotide sample barcode. Reprocessing the 5' RACE reads, TCRdb reports a single entry for every CDR3 protein and omits DNA. Listed are nearly 450,000 distinct CDR3 sequences; around 2.4% falls within the top ten. The rearrangement joins TRBV11-3 to TRBJ2-1. Sequenced sample: blood. The TCR sequence derives from a human donor with ulcerative colitis or Crohn's disease, or a healthy co-twin of an affected twin (not recorded which). The CDR3 sequence is CASSLPGEVYNEQFF.